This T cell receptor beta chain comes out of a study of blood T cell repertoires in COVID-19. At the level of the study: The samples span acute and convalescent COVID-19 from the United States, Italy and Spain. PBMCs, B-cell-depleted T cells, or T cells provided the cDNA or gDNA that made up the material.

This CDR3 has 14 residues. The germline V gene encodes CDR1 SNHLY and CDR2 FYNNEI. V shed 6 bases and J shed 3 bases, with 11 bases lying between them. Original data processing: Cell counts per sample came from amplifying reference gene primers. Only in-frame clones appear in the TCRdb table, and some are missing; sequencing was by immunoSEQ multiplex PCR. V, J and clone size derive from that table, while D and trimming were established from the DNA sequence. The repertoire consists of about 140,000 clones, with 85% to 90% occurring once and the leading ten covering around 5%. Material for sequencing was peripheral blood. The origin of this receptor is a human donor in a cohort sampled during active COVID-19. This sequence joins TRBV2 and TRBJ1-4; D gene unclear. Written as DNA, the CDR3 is TGTGCCAGCAGCCGCCGGGTACCTAATGAAAAACTGTTTTTT. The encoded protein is CASSRRVPNEKLFF.